The source of this T cell receptor beta chain is a study of identical twins. Each cDNA held unique molecular identifiers, and template switching gave it a universal primer site. TCRdb ran MiXCR on the 5' RACE reads and lists one entry per CDR3 protein. The sample consists of roughly 1,500,000 distinct CDR3 sequences, less than 40% of them appearing once. The V gene's germline CDR1 is SQVTM and CDR2 ANQGSEA. The CDR3 is 16 amino acids. Germline trimming cut 1 base from V and 4 bases from J; bases unmatched to any gene: 12. Study observations and caveats: Conclusions were drawn cross-sectionally by statistical analysis, without following the same donors. The authors noted that invariant MAIT and iNKT cells could partly confound zero-insertion analyses.

In this sample, this clonotype turned up many times. Its antigen is as yet unknown. The sequenced sample was cord blood. V gene TRBV29-1 combines with J gene TRBJ1-2; TRBD1 matches 7 bases. The origin of this receptor is a newborn girl in good health. Here the CDR3 reads CSVEGSGTVHLYGYTF. The CDR3 bases are TGCAGCGTTGAAGGCTCCGGGACAGTGCACCTCTATGGCTACACCTTC.